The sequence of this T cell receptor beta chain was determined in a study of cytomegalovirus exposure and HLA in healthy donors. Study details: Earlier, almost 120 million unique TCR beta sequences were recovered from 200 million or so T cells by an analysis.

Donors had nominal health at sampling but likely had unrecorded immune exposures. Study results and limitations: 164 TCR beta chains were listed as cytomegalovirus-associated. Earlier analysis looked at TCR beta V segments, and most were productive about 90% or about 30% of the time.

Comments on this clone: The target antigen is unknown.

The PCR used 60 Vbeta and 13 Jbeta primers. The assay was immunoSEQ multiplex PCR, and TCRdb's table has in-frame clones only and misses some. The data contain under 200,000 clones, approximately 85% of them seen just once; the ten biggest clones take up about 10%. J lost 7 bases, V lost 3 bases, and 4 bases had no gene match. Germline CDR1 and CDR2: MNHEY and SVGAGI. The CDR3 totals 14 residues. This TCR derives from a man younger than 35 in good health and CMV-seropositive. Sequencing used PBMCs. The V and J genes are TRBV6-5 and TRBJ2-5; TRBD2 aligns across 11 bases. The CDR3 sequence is CASSYSGGGGTQYF. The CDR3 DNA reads TGTGCCAGCAGTTATAGCGGGGGGGGTGGGACCCAGTACTTC.